This T cell receptor (beta chain) was captured in a study of T cells after yellow fever vaccination (dated by TCRdb to between 2018 and 2021). Background on the whole study: Libraries from fractions with low cell numbers were prepared with the SMART-Seq v4 Ultra Low Input RNA kit. Bulk TCR alpha and beta repertoires were sequenced longitudinally to track T-cell clones before and after primary and booster YFV17D yellow fever vaccination. Blood samples were taken at several timepoints before and after primary and secondary immunization, and bulk PBMC replicates and cell subsets were isolated. Two healthy male donors, one aged 18 to 29 and one aged 30 to 39 years, made up the cohort.

The instrument given in TCRdb is Illumina NovaSeq 6000. TCR cDNA was made using 5'RACE template switching, a step that added a universal primer site and unique molecular identifiers. Priming of cDNA synthesis was performed from both the TCR alpha and TCR beta constant segments. Two PCR steps were used to amplify libraries, with sample barcodes and sequencing adapters being added in the second step. Libraries were sequenced on Illumina HiSeq 2500 (2x100 bp) or NovaSeq (2x150 bp). The authors' analysis ran thus. MIGEC handled demultiplexing of reads and collapsing into UMI consensus sequences, while MiXCR performed V(D)J alignment. Clonotypes responding to the vaccine were identified with edgeR on replicate PBMC samples, with the criteria of FDR below 0.01 and a log2 fold change above 5 up to day 15. Each bulk clonotype was labeled CD4 or CD8 based on which sequenced repertoire, CD4 or CD8, contained the clonotype at higher abundance. TCRdb ran its own pipeline on the public reads, namely fastp trimming at Q25 and MiXCR clone calling, and kept in-frame beta chains. Records with the same CDR3 protein are collapsed into one entry carrying the most frequent genes and DNA. In this record, the V and J calls reflect TCRdb's handling and not the investigators' own analysis. The sample profile shows hundreds of thousands of distinct CDR3 sequences; 3% to 4.5% of them were found once. Of the sample, about a quarter falls within the top ten clones.

The CDR3 sequence holds 14 residues, the cysteine and phenylalanine included. CDR3 DNA is the only sequence kept; it has 42 bases, read in frame from the first base. V lost 5 bases and J lost 6 bases; the stretch between them is 16 bases long. CDR1 and CDR2, looked up from the germline V gene, are SGHAT and FQNNGV. The treatment or condition label, read with the paper, signifies: live attenuated yellow fever vaccine strain. At each blood-draw timepoint, two biological replicates of bulk PBMCs were collected. A standard Ficoll-Paque protocol was used to isolate PBMCs from peripheral blood. TriZol was used to extract RNA from bulk PBMCs, CD4 and CD8 fractions, and dextramer-positive and dextramer-negative fractions. Study-level results and caveats: Because the study included only two donors, the extent to which the findings can be generalized is limited. Most clones expanded after primary vaccination (almost 98% of CD4 and about 85% of CD8) were re-detected after the booster, suggesting that broad memory maintenance occurred. A small fraction of clonotypes showed up in both the CD4 and CD8 compartments, probably as a result of convergent recombination. Computational filtering was required because FACS-sorted repertoires could contain abundant contaminating clonotypes from the bulk population. The secondary T-cell response was found to be weaker but faster than the primary response, with a peak reached on day 5 rather than on day 15.

Details on this clonotype: Its antigen remains unidentified. Per-base qualities were not stored, and no clone one base away is much larger.

Specimen: PBMCs, collected on the day of the yellow fever booster vaccination. The V and J segments used are TRBV11-2 and TRBJ1-2; the D gene is possibly TRBD1, with 5 bases matching. The origin of this receptor is a man younger than 35 who received the YFV17D yellow fever vaccine. DNA sequence: TGTGCCAGCAGCCGCCTGGCAGGGAAAGATGGCTACACCTTC. This yields the protein CASSRLAGKDGYTF.